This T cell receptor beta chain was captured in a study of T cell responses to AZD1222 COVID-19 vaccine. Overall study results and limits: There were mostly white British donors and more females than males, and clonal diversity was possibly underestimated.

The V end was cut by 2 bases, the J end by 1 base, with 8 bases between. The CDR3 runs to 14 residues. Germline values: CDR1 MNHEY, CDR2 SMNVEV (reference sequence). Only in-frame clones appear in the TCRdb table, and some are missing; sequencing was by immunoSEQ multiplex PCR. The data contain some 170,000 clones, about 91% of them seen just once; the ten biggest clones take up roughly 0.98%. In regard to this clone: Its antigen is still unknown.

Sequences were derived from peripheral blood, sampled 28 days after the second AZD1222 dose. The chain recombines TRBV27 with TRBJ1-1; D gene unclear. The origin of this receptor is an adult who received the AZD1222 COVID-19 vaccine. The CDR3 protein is CASSLGQPNTEAFF. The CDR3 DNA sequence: TGTGCCAGCAGTTTAGGGCAGCCGAACACTGAAGCTTTCTTT.